This TCR beta chain was sequenced during a study of neurological immune-mediated disorders. Study details: For the approximately 35 multiple sclerosis patients, the disease was relapsing-remitting in some 31 and secondary progressive in 3. Whole-study results and caveats: The most TCR clonal expansion was seen in HTLV-1-associated myelopathy, whereas the least was seen in multiple sclerosis, below the level in healthy controls. Subjects shared no identical expanded-clone CDR3 amino acid sequences, suggesting private TCR-beta repertoires in all groups.

Worth noting for this clonotype: No antigen is known for it. The germline gene is not matched at one end of the junction; a read error may be the cause.

The CDR3 sequence is 14 residues long. Germline V gene sequence: CDR1 DFQATT, CDR2 SNEGSKA (reference sequence). The cDNA was generated through 5'RACE incorporating 10-nucleotide random UMIs. TCRdb reanalysed the 5' RACE reads using MiXCR and keeps one entry per CDR3 protein. The table shows under 70,000 distinct CDR3 sequences, with around 5.2% occurring only once. The sample was PBMCs. The chain joins TRBV20-1 to TRBJ1-5, with D unclear. This clonotype originated in a woman aged 30 to 39 with multiple sclerosis. In DNA form, the CDR3 reads TGCAGTGCTAGAGATCTACAGAGCAATCAGCCCCAGAATTTT. Amino acid sequence: CSARDLQSNQPQNF.